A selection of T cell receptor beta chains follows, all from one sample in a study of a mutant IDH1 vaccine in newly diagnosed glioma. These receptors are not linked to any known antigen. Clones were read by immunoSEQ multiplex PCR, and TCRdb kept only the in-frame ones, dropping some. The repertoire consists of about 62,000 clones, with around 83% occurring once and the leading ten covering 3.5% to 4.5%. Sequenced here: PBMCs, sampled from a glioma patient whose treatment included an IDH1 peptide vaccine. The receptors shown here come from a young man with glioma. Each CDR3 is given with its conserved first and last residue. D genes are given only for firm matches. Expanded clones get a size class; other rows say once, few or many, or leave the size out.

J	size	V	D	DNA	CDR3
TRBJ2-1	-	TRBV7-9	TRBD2	TGTGCCAGCAGCGCGGGACTAGGATACGACAATGAGCAGTTCTTC	CASSAGLGYDNEQFF
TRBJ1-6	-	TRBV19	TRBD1	TGTGCCAGTATGGAGGGGGCGAGTTACAATTCACCCCTCCACTTT	CASMEGASYNSPLHF
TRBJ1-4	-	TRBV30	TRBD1	TGTGCCTGGAGACAATTGGGGACAGAAAGAGAAAAACTGTTTTTT	CAWRQLGTEREKLFF
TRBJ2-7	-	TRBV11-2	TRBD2	TGTGCCAGCAGCTTAGGCTTAGCGGGGGCCTACGAGCAGTACTTC	CASSLGLAGAYEQYF
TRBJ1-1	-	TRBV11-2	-	TGTGCCAGCAGCTTTGGGGGGAACACTGAAGCTTTCTTT	CASSFGGNTEAFF
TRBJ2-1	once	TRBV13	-	TGTGCCAGCAGCCCCCTAGGGACCTCCCCGAACAATGAGCAGTTCTTC	CASSPLGTSPNNEQFF
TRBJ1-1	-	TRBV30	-	TGTGCCTGGATCGGGGGTTGGGACACTGAAGCTTTCTTT	CAWIGGWDTEAFF
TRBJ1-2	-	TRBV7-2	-	TGTGCCAGCAGCCGCGACACAACTAACTATGGCTACACCTTC	CASSRDTTNYGYTF
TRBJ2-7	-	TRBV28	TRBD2	TGTGCCAGCAGTCTAGCGGGGGGCCGCTACGAGCAGTACTTC	CASSLAGGRYEQYF
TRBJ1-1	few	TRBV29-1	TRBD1	TGCAGCGTTGAGACAGGGGAATACACTGAAGCTTTCTTT	CSVETGEYTEAFF
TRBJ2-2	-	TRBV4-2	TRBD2	TGTGCCAGCAGCCATCCTGCAGCGGGGGCGAACACCGGGGAGCTGTTTTTT	CASSHPAAGANTGELFF
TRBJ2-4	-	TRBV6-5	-	TGTGCCAGCAGATCAGGGGCCTCGGGGAAAAACATTCAGTACTTC	CASRSGASGKNIQYF
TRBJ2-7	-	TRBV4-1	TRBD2	TGCGCCAGCAGCCAAGTGGGGGGGGGTCCCTACGAGCAGTACTTC	CASSQVGGGPYEQYF
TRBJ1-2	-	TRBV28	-	TGTGCCAGCAGTTTAAAGGCCCCCGGGGGCTACACCTTC	CASSLKAPGGYTF
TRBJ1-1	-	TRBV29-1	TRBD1	TGCAGCGTTGAGACAGGGGGCCTCACTGAAGCTTTCTTT	CSVETGGLTEAFF
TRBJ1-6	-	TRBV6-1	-	TGTGCCAGTGCCTTGGACGGGAATAATTCACCCCTCCACTTT	CASALDGNNSPLHF
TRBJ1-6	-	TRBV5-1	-	TGCGCCAGCAGTTTCGGACAGTATAATTCACCCCTCCACTTT	CASSFGQYNSPLHF
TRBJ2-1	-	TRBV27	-	TGTGCCAGCAGTTTTTGGCAGGTCGGGTACAATGAGCAGTTCTTC	CASSFWQVGYNEQFF
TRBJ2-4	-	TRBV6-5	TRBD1	TGTGCCAGCAGTTCCGGACAGGGCGCCAAAAACATTCAGTACTTC	CASSSGQGAKNIQYF
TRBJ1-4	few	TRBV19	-	TGTGCCAGTAGTATTGGGCGGCGTAATGAAAAACTGTTTTTT	CASSIGRRNEKLFF
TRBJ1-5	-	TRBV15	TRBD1	TGTGCCACCAGCAGAGGCACAGGGGGCAGCAATCAGCCCCAGCATTTT	CATSRGTGGSNQPQHF
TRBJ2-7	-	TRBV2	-	TGTGCCAGCAGGAATCTATACGAGCAGTACTTC	CASRNLYEQYF
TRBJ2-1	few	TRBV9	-	TGTGCCAGCAGCGTAGGCCCAGAGAATGAGCAGTTCTTC	CASSVGPENEQFF
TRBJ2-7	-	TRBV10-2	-	TGCGCCAGCAGCACGTCGGGGGCCTACGAGCAGTACTTC	CASSTSGAYEQYF
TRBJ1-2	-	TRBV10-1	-	TGCGCCAGCAGTGAGGGACCCGGTGGGTCTCTCTTC	CASSEGPGGSLF
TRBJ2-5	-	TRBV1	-	TGCACCAGCAGCCAAGAGTGGCCTAGCGGGGGGGTAAAGGGAGAGACCCAGTACTTC	CTSSQEWPSGGVKGETQYF
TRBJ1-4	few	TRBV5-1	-	TGCGCCAGCAGCTCCGCGCAGGTCCAGCAGGGTGAAAAACTGTTTTTT	CASSSAQVQQGEKLFF
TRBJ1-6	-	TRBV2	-	TGTGCCAGCAGTGAGAGCCGCCCACGGGGTGTCTATAATTCACCCCTCCACTTT	CASSESRPRGVYNSPLHF
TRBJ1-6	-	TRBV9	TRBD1	TGTGCCAGCAGCACCGGGACAGGAGGTCCACCCCTCCACTTT	CASSTGTGGPPLHF
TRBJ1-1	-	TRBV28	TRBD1	TGTGCCAGCAGTTCGTCCGGGACAGGGCTTTTTGAAGCTTTCTTT	CASSSSGTGLFEAFF
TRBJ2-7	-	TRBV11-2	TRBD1	TGTGCCAGCAGCGCCGACAGGGCCTACGAGCAGTACTTC	CASSADRAYEQYF
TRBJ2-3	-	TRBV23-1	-	TGCGCCAGCAGCCATCCCCGGGCAGGGCGCGTCGATACGCAGTATTTT	CASSHPRAGRVDTQYF
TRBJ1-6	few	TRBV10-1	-	TGCGCCAGCAGTCGGCAGAATAATTCACCCCTCCACTTT	CASSRQNNSPLHF